This T cell receptor beta chain was profiled in a study of cytotoxic CD8 clonotypes in ibrutinib-treated CLL. Study-level information: After median approximately 74 months, around 14 stayed in remission, about twelve progressed; responses roughly 24 partial, 2 complete. Study-level findings and limits: Baseline levels were approached again at progression, after clonality had risen at ibrutinib response.

This table comes from immunoSEQ multiplex PCR, and its TCRdb copy is limited to in-frame clones, with some not included. The data contain roughly 76,000 clones, around 80% of them singletons. As for this clone: As yet, its antigen is unknown.

Libraries of TCR beta were made from about 1.8 micrograms of genomic DNA that came from cryopreserved PBMCs. Germline values: CDR1 SGHTA, CDR2 FQGNSA. CDR3 size: 12 residues. Deletions cut 3 bases from V and 6 bases from J, with 8 bases between. The source of this sequence is a human donor with chronic lymphocytic leukemia. J is TRBJ1-1 and V is TRBV7-2; D unresolved. The specimen comprised PBMCs, sampled at disease progression, from a patient treated with ibrutinib. The CDR3 sequence is CASSFIGAEAFF. The CDR3 DNA follows: TGTGCCAGCAGCTTCATAGGTGCTGAAGCTTTCTTT.